The text below deals with one T cell receptor (beta chain). Its matching antigen is unknown. Germline-derived CDR1 and CDR2 are SEHNR and FQNEAQ (reference sequence). V was clipped by 1 base and J by 4 bases; unmatched bases: 4. The CDR3 loop spans 16 amino acids. The data were obtained in a study of T cell repertoires in cytomegalovirus infection. Study-level information: A matching HLA type, together with CMV infection, was signaled by public TCR beta signatures.

Findings and limits, study-wide: CMV-specific HLA-C-restricted TCR beta clonotypes dominated the ex vivo response.

Via MiXCR, TCRdb re-called the reads, giving one row per CDR3 protein. In the table there are approximately 320,000 distinct CDR3 sequences, approximately 9.5% of which are singletons. This chain connects TRBV7-9 to TRBJ2-1, with TRBD2 matching over 10 bases. The clonotype originates from a human donor in good health (CMV status not recorded). Some clones in this sample may be carry-over from other donors' samples. Material: PBMCs. DNA of the CDR3: TGTGCCAGCAGCTTAGTTGCTAGCGGGGGATACAATGAGCAGTTCTTC. It is translated as CASSLVASGGYNEQFF.